The 20 T cell receptor beta chains listed next were all sequenced from one sample in a study of regulatory T cells in long-lasting Graves disease. Researchers made TCR beta libraries by using iRepertoire HTBI primers and running Arm-PCR on CDR3 regions. TCRdb used MiXCR to reprocess the multiplex PCR reads, holding one entry per CDR3 protein. The profile shows 400,000 to 500,000 distinct CDR3 sequences, 20% of them singletons. The time point was: persistent/refractory GD, antithyroid drugs over 5 years with positive TRAb. Extracted PBMC RNA gave rise to the TCR library. The sequencing used peripheral blood mononuclear cells (PBMCs), collected when the disease was refractory, from a patient treated with antithyroid drugs. The receptors shown here come from a female donor with Graves disease.

This clonotype was seen ten or more times. This chain links TRBV27 with TRBJ2-7, with 12 bases lining up with TRBD2. V lost 5 bases and J lost 4; bases outside the gene matches: 6. CDR3 length: 15 residues. The germline CDR1 and CDR2 sequences are MNHEY and SMNVEV (reference sequence). Here the CDR3 DNA reads TGTGCCAGCAGTGATAGACTAGCGGGAGCGTACGAGCAGTACTTC. Its protein is CASSDRLAGAYEQYF.

This clonotype was recorded a few times. A much larger clone differs by one base, so this may be a read error. This chain connects TRBV6-1 to TRBJ2-7; 8 bases agree with TRBD1. The CDR3 contains 12 residues. Germline V lookup: CDR1 MNHNS, CDR2 SASEGT. V lost 6 bases to trimming and J lost 2 bases; unmatched junction nucleotides: 0. CDR3 amino acids: CASRTGAYEQYF. CDR3 nucleotides: TGTGCCAGCAGGACAGGGGCCTACGAGCAGTACTTC.

The genes are TRBV27 and TRBJ2-6, with D perhaps TRBD1 or TRBD2 (5 bases each). CDR3 length: 16 residues. Trimming cost V 9 bases and J 0 bases, with 15 bases left between them. The germline CDR1 and CDR2 sequences are MNHEY and SMNVEV (reference sequence). CDR3 in DNA: TGTGCCAGTGGGGGTGGTATAGGCTCTGGGGCCAACGTCCTGACTTTC. Amino acid sequence: CASGGGIGSGANVLTF.

This clonotype showed up just a few times. With a much larger clone just one base away, this may be a read error. The chain couples TRBV12-3 or TRBV12-4 to TRBJ2-2, with 7 positions matching TRBD1. After removal of 6 bases from V and 5 bases from J, the junction contained 0 bases not matched to a gene. The CDR3 totals 12 residues. CDR3 bases: TGTGCCAGCAGACAGGGGACCGGGGAGCTGTTTTTT. Translation gives CASRQGTGELFF.

The sample holds many counts of this clonotype. The rearrangement uses TRBV7-2 and TRBJ1-5; no clear D. Germline V gives CDR1 SGHTA, CDR2 FQGNSA. CDR3 length: 13 amino acids. Trimming took 1 base from V and 7 from J, leaving 8 bases between them. The CDR3 sequence: CASSLGGLQPQHF. The CDR3 nucleotides are TGTGCCAGCAGCTTAGGGGGTTTACAGCCCCAGCATTTT.

The V call is TRBV20-1, the J call TRBJ2-7; D call uncertain. This CDR3 is 11 amino acids long. Trimming stripped 5 bases from V and 3 bases from J, with 8 bases between. The germline gives CDR1 DFQATT, CDR2 SNEGSKA (reference sequence). DNA of the CDR3: TGCAGTGCTTTGTGGGTCTACGAGCAGTACTTC. It translates to CSALWVYEQYF.

This clonotype has more than one count but fewer than ten. The J gene is TRBJ1-6, the V gene TRBV29-1, with D perhaps matching TRBD1 (5 bases). V was cut by 7 bases and J by 7 bases, with 14 bases left in between. The CDR3 loop spans 13 amino acids. The germline V gene encodes CDR1 SQVTM and CDR2 ANQGSEA. For the CDR3, the DNA is TGCAGCGCTCGGGACGCTCAAAATTCACCCCTCCACTTT. This translates into CSARDAQNSPLHF.

This clonotype has more than one count but fewer than ten. This chain connects TRBV4-2 to TRBJ2-7; tentatively, D is TRBD1 (5 bases). The CDR3 totals 13 residues. V lost 1 base and J 3 bases, leaving 7 bases between the germline ends. Germline V lookup: CDR1 LGHNA, CDR2 YNFKEQ. CDR3 residues: CASSQGQNYEQYF. As DNA, the CDR3 is TGTGCCAGCAGCCAAGGACAGAACTACGAGCAGTACTTC.

Only a few counts were recorded for this clonotype. The chain combines TRBV7-9 with TRBJ1-2; D is undetermined. The ends were cut back, 5 bases at V and 1 base at J, with 11 bases in the middle. The CDR3 is 14 amino acids. The germline gives CDR1 SEHNR, CDR2 FQNEAQ (reference sequence). In DNA form, the CDR3 reads TGTGCCAGCAGCGGAGGGCGCGGTAACTATGGCTACACCTTC. Its protein is CASSGGRGNYGYTF.

The V call is TRBV29-1, the J call TRBJ2-3; D is uncertain. CDR1 is SQVTM, CDR2 ANQGSEA, per germline. Trimming took off 5 bases at V and 3 bases at J, with 6 bases between the two ends. The CDR3 runs to 11 residues. The DNA of the CDR3 is TGCAGCGTTCAAGGGACAGATACGCAGTATTTT. Translating gives CSVQGTDTQYF.

The chain has TRBV20-1 and TRBJ1-1; D unresolved. Looked up from germline, CDR1 is DFQATT and CDR2 is SNEGSKA (reference sequence). The length of the CDR3 is 12 residues. Trimming stripped 3 bases from V and 1 base from J, with 6 bases between. The CDR3 spells CSASLGNTEAFF. Here the CDR3 DNA reads TGCAGTGCTAGTTTGGGGAACACTGAAGCTTTCTTT.

A few counts support this clonotype. The V gene is TRBV28, the J gene TRBJ2-3; D might be TRBD1 or TRBD2, each matching 5 bases. V gave up 3 bases and J gave up 8 bases, with 21 bases separating them. CDR3 length: 16 residues. CDR1 MDHEN and CDR2 SYDVKM come from the germline V gene. The chain's CDR3 is CASSFPRTGPGTTQYF. CDR3 coding DNA: TGTGCCAGCAGTTTCCCACGGACCGGGCCCGGGACTACGCAGTATTTT.

The V call is TRBV24-1, the J call TRBJ2-5; 7 bases agree with TRBD2. CDR1 and CDR2 from the germline V gene are KGHDR and SFDVKD. The CDR3 runs 16 residues. J lost 0 bases, V lost 3 bases, and 6 bases had no gene match. For the CDR3, the DNA is TGTGCCACCAGTGATGCGGGCGGGAGTTACCAAGAGACCCAGTACTTC. Protein: CATSDAGGSYQETQYF.

V gene TRBV19 combines with J gene TRBJ1-5; D unresolved. Trimming pared 0 bases from V and 2 bases from J, leaving 8 bases between. This CDR3 spans 15 amino acids. In germline, CDR1 is LNHDA, CDR2 SQIVND (reference sequence). CDR3 sequence (DNA): TGTGCCAGTAGTATAGATCTGGGAGGCAATCAGCCCCAGCATTTT. Encoded protein: CASSIDLGGNQPQHF.

Turning to this clonotype: A much larger clone differs from this one at a single base, so this may be a read error. This CDR3 is missing its conserved last phenylalanine or tryptophan, likely due to a read error. The CDR3 protein is CATSKRRGGYEQYL. The DNA for the CDR3 is TGTGCCACCAGCAAAAGGAGGGGTGGGTACGAGCAGTACCTC. The V gene is TRBV15, the J gene TRBJ2-7; maybe TRBD2 (6 bases). Germline V gene data show CDR1 as LNHNV and CDR2 as YYDKDF (reference sequence). V was cut by 4 bases and J by 4 bases, with 14 bases left in between. The CDR3 is 14 amino acids.

This clonotype was recorded at least ten times. The rearrangement links TRBV3-1 to TRBJ2-7; D uncertain. The V gene's germline CDR1 is LGHDT and CDR2 YNNKEL (reference sequence). The CDR3 contains 11 residues. V lost 6 bases to trimming and J lost 4 bases, with 7 bases between them. CDR3 nucleotides: TGTGCCAGCAGTCAAATTTACGAGCAGTACTTC. This codes for CASSQIYEQYF.

J is TRBJ2-7 and V is TRBV29-1; 7 positions match TRBD2. After removal of 5 bases from V and 0 bases from J, the junction contained 13 bases not matched to a gene. Per the germline V gene, CDR1 is SQVTM and CDR2 is ANQGSEA. CDR3 length: 16 residues. CDR3 nucleotides: TGCAGCGTTCAAGGACTAAGCGGGGTAAGCTCCTACGAGCAGTACTTC. This gives the protein CSVQGLSGVSSYEQYF.

Only a few counts were recorded for this clonotype. The chain recombines TRBV28 with TRBJ1-3; D is perhaps TRBD1 (6 bases). Trimming removed 6 bases from V and 0 bases from J, with 12 bases in between. Per the germline V gene, CDR1 is MDHEN and CDR2 is SYDVKM. CDR3 length: 15 amino acids. CDR3 amino acids: CASSGQKHSGNTIYF. The CDR3 DNA reads as TGTGCCAGCAGCGGACAGAAACACTCTGGAAACACCATATATTTT.

This clonotype was recorded at least ten times. This chain uses TRBV28 with TRBJ1-2; TRBD1 might be the D (5 bases). There are 14 residues in the CDR3. Germline V gives CDR1 MDHEN, CDR2 SYDVKM. V was pared by 3 bases and J by 0 bases, with 8 bases between. CDR3 in DNA: TGTGCCAGCAGTTTCCCGGGGGCTAACTATGGCTACACCTTC. It translates to CASSFPGANYGYTF.

V gene TRBV15 combines with J gene TRBJ1-1; TRBD1 is a possible D gene (5 bases). V was clipped by 4 bases and J by 6 bases, with 9 bases between them. Germline loops: CDR1 LNHNV, CDR2 YYDKDF (reference sequence). The CDR3 loop spans 12 amino acids. CDR3 region: CATSNTGAEAFF. The CDR3 coding sequence is TGTGCCACCAGCAATACAGGTGCTGAAGCTTTCTTT.